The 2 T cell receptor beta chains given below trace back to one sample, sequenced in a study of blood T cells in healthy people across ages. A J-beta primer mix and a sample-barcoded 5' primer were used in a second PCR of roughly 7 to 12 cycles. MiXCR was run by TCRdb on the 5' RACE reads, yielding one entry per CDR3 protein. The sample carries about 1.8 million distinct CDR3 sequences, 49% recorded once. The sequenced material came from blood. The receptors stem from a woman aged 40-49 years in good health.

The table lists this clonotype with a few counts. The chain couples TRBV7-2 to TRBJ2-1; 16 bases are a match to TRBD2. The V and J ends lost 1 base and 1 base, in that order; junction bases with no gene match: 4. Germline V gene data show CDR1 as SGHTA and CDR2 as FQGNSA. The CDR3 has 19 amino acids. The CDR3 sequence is CASSLEGTSGGASYNEQFF. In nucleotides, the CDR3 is TGTGCCAGCAGCTTAGAAGGGACTAGCGGGGGGGCTTCCTACAATGAGCAGTTCTTC.

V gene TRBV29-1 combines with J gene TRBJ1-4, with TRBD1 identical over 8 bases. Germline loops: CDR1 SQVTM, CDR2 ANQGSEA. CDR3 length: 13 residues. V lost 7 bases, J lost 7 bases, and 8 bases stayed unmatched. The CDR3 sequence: CSARTGPSEKLFF. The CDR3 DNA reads TGCAGCGCTCGGACAGGGCCAAGTGAAAAACTGTTTTTT.